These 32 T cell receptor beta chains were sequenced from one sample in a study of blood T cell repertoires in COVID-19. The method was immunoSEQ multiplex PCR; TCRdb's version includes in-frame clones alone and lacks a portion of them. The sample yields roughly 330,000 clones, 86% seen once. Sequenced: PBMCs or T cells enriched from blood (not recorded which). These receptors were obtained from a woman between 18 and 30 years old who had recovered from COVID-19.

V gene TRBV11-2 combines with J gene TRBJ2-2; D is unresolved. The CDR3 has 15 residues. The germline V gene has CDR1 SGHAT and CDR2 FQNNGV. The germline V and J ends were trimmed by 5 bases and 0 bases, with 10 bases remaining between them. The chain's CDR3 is CASSPRASNTGELFF. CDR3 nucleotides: TGTGCCAGCAGCCCCCGAGCCTCGAACACCGGGGAGCTGTTTTTT.

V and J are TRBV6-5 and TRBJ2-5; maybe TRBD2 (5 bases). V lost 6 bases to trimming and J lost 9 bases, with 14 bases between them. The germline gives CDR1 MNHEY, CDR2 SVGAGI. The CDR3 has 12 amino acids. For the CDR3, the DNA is TGTGCCAGCAGATCGGACTTCCCTGCCCAGTACTTC. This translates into CASRSDFPAQYF.

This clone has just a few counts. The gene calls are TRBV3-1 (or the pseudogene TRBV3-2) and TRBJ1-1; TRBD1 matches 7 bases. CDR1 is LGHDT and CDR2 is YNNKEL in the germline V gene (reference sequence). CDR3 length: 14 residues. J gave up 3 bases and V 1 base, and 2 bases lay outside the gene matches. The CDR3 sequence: CASSQGQGDTEAFF. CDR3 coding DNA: TGTGCCAGCAGCCAAGGGCAGGGGGACACTGAAGCTTTCTTT.

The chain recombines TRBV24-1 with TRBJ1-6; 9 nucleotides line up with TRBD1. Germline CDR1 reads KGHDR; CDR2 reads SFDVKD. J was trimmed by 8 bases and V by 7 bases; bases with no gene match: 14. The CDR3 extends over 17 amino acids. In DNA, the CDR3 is TGTGCCACCAGCCATACCCCGGACAGGGGAGTGTATTCACCCCTCCACTTT. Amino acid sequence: CATSHTPDRGVYSPLHF.

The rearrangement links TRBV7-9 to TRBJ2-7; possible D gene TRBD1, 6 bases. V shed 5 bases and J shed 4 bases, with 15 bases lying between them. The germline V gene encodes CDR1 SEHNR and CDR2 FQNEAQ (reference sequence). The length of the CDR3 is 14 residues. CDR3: CASSPGTIWYEQYF. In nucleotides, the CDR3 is TGTGCCAGCAGCCCAGGGACAATTTGGTACGAGCAGTACTTC.

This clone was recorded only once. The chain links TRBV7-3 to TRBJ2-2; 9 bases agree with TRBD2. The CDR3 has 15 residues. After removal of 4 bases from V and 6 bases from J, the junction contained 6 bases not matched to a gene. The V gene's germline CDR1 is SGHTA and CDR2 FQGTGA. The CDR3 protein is CASSSSVAGAGELFF. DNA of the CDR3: TGTGCCAGCAGCTCAAGTGTAGCGGGGGCCGGGGAGCTGTTTTTT.

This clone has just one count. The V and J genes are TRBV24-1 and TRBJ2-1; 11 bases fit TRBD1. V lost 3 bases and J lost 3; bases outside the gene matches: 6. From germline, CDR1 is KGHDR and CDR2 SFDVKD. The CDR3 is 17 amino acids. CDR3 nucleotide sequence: TGTGCCACCAGTGATGCCTTCGGGACAGGGGGCTACAATGAGCAGTTCTTC. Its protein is CATSDAFGTGGYNEQFF.

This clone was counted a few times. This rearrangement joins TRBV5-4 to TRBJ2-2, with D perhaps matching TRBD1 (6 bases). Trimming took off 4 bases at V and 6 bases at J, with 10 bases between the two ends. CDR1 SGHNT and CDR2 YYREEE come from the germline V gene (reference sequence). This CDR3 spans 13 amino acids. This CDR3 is CASSHRVSGELFF. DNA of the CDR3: TGTGCCAGCAGCCACAGGGTTTCCGGGGAGCTGTTTTTT.

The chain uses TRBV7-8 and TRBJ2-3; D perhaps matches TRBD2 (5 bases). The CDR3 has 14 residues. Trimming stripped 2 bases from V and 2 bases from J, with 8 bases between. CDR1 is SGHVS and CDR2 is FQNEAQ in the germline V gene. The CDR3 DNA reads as TGTGCCAGCAGCTTATTCGGGGACACAGATACGCAGTATTTT. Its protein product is CASSLFGDTDTQYF.

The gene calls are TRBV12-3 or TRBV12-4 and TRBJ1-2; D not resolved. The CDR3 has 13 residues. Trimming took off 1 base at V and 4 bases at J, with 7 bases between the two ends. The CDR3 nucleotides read TGTGCCAGCAGTTTAGGCGGCTTCTATGGCTACACCTTC. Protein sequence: CASSLGGFYGYTF.

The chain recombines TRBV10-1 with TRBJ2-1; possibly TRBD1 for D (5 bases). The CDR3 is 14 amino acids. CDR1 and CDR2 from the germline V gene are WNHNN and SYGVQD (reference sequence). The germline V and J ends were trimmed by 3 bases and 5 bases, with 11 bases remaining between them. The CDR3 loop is CASSEGVPNNEQFF. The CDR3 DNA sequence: TGCGCCAGCAGTGAAGGGGTCCCTAACAATGAGCAGTTCTTC.

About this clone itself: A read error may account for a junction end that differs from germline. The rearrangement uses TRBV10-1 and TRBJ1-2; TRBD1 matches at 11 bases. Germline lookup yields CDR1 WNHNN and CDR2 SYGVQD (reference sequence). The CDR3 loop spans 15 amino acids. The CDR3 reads CASSKSRDRGYGYTF. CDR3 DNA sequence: TGCGCCAGCAGTAAGTCGAGGGACAGGGGGTATGGCTACACCTTC.

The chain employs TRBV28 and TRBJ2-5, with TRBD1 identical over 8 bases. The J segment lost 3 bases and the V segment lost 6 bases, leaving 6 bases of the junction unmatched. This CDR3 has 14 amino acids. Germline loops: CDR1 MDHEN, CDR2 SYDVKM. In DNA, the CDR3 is TGTGCCAGCAGCCCCCAGGACAGGGAAGAGACCCAGTACTTC. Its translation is CASSPQDREETQYF.

The CDR3 region is CASRQISGANVLTF. In DNA, the CDR3 is TGTGCCAGTAGACAGATATCTGGGGCCAACGTCCTGACTTTC. This rearrangement joins TRBV7-9 to TRBJ2-6; tentative D call: TRBD1 (5 bases). CDR1 and CDR2 (germline): SEHNR, FQNEAQ (reference sequence). V lost 9 bases and J lost 1, with 10 bases in between. CDR3 length: 14 residues.

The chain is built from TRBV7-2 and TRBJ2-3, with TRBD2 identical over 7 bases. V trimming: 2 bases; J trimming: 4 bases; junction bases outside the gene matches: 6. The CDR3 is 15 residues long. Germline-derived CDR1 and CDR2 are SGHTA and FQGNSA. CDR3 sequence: CASSLRAGKADTQYF. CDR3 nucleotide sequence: TGTGCCAGCAGCTTACGAGCGGGGAAAGCAGATACGCAGTATTTT.

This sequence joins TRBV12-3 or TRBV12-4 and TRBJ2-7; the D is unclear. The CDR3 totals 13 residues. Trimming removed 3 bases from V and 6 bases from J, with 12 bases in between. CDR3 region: CASSLYSGFEQYF. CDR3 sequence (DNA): TGTGCCAGCAGTTTGTACTCCGGGTTCGAGCAGTACTTC.

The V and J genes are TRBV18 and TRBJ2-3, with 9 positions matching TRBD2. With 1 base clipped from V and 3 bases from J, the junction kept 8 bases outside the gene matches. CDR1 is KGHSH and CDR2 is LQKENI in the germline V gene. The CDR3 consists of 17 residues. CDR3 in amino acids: CASSPLFPSGVTDTQYF. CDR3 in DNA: TGTGCCAGCTCACCACTATTTCCTAGCGGGGTTACAGATACGCAGTATTTT.

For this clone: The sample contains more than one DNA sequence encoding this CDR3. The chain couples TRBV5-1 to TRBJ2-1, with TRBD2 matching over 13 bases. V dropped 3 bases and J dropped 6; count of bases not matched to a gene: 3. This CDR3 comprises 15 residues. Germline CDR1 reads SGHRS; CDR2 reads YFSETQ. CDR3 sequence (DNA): TGCGCCAGCAGCTCACTAGCGGGGGGGCCCAATGAGCAGTTCTTC. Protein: CASSSLAGGPNEQFF.

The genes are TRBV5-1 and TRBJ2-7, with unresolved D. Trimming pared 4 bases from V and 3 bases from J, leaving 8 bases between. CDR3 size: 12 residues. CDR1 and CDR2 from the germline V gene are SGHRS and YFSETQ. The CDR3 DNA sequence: TGCGCCAGCAGCGGCGGCAACTACGAGCAGTACTTC. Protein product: CASSGGNYEQYF. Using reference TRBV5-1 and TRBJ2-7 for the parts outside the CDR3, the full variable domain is KAGVTQTPRYLIKTRGQQVTLSCSPISGHRSVSWYQQTPGQGLQFLFEYFSETQRNKGNFPGRFSGRQFSNSRSEMNVSTLELGDSALYLCASSGGNYEQYFGPGTRLTVT.

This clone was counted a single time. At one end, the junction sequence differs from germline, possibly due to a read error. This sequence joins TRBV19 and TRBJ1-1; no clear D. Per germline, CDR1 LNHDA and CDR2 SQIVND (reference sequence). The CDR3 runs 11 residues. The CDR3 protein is CASKNPTGAFF. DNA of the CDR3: TGTGCCAGTAAGAATCCCACTGGAGCTTTCTTT.

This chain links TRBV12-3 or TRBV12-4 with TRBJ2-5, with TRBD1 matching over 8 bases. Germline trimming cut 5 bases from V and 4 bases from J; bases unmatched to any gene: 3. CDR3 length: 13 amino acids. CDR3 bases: TGTGCCAGCAGTGTCACAGGGGGAGAGACCCAGTACTTC. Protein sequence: CASSVTGGETQYF.

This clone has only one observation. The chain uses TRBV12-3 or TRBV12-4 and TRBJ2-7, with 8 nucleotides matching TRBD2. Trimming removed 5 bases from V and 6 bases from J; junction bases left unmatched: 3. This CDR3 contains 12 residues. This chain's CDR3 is CASSRGGGEQYF. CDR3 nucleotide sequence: TGTGCCAGCAGTCGGGGGGGCGGCGAGCAGTACTTC.

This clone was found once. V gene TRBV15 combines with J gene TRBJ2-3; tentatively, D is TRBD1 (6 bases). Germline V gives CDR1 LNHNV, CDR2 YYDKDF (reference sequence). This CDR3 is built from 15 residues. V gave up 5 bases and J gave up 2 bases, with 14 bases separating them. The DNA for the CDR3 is TGTGCCACCAGCGCCTACACAGGGCACACAGATACGCAGTATTTT. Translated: CATSAYTGHTDTQYF.

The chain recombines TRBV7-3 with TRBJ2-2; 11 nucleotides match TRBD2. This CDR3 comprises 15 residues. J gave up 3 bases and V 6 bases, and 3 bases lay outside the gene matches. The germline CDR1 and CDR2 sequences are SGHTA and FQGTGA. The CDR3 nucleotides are TGTGCCAGCAGGAAACTAGCGGGAGACACCGGGGAGCTGTTTTTT. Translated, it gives CASRKLAGDTGELFF.

The DNA for the CDR3 is TGTGCCAGCAGTGAAGTGGGGAGGTTTCAGCATTTT. This translates into CASSEVGRFQHF. This chain links TRBV6-1 with TRBJ1-5; D gene ambiguous. Trimming cost V 1 base and J 13 bases, with 11 bases left between them. The CDR3 runs 12 residues. Germline lookup yields CDR1 MNHNS and CDR2 SASEGT.

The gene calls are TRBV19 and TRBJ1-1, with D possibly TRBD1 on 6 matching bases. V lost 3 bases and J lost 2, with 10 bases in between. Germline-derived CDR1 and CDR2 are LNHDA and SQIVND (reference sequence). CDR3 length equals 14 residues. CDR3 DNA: TGTGCCAGTAGTATCTCTGGGGGCAACACTGAAGCTTTCTTT. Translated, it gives CASSISGGNTEAFF.

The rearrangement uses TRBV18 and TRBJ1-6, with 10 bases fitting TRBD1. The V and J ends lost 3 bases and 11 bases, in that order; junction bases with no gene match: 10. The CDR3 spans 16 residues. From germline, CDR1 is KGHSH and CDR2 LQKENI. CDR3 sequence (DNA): TGTGCCAGCTCACCTCCCCACCGGGACAGGGGAACACCCCTCCACTTT. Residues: CASSPPHRDRGTPLHF.

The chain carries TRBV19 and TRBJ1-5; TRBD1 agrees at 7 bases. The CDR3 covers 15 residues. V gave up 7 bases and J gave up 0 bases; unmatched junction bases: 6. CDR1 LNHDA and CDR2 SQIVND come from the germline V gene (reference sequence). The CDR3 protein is CASTRDSYSNQPQHF. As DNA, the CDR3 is TGTGCCAGTACCCGGGACAGCTATAGCAATCAGCCCCAGCATTTT.

This CDR3 is CASSSQGVQSSYNSPLHF. CDR3 in DNA: TGTGCCAGCAGCTCACAGGGGGTGCAAAGCTCCTATAATTCACCCCTCCACTTT. This chain joins TRBV7-8 and TRBJ1-6, with TRBD1 matching 8 bases. Losses at the gene ends were 4 bases for V and 0 bases for J; bases not matched to a gene: 8. This CDR3 spans 18 amino acids. In germline, CDR1 is SGHVS, CDR2 FQNEAQ.

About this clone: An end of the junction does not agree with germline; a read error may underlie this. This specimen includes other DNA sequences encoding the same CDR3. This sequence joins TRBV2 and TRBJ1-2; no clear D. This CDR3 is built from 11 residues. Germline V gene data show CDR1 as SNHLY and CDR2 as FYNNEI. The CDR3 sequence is CASSPDYGYTF. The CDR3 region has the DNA TGTGCAAGCAGTCCAGACTATGGCTACACCTTC.

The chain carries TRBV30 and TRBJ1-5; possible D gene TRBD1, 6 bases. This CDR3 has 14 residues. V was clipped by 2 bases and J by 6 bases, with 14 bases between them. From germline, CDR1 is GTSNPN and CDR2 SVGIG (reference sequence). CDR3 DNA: TGTGCCTGGAGTTTCCAGGGGATAAGTCAGCCCCAGCATTTT. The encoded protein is CAWSFQGISQPQHF.

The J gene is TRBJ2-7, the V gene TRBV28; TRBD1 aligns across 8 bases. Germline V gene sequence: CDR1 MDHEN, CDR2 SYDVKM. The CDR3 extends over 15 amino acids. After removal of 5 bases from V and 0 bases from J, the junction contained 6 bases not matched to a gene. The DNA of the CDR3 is TGTGCCAGCAGTATCCGGGACAGGTACTCCTACGAGCAGTACTTC. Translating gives CASSIRDRYSYEQYF. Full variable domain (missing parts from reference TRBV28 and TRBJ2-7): DVKVTQSSRYLVKRTGEKVFLECVQDMDHENMFWYRQDPGLGLRLIYFSYDVKMKEKGDIPEGYSVSREKKERFSLILESASTNQTSMYLCASSIRDRYSYEQYFGPGTRLTVT.